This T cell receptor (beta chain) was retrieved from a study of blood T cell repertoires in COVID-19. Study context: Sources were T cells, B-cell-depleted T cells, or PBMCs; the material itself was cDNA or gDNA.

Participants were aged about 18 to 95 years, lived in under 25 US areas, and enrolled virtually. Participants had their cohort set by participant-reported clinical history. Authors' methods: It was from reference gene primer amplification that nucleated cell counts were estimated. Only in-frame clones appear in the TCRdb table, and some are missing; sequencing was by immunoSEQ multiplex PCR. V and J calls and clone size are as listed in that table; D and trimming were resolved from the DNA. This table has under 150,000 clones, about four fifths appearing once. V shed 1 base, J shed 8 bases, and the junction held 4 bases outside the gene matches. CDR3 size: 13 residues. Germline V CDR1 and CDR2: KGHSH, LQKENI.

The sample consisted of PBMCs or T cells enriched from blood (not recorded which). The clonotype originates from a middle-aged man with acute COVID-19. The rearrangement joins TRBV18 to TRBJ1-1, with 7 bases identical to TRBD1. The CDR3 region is CASSPQGAGEAFF. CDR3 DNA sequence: TGTGCCAGCTCACCACAGGGGGCGGGGGAAGCTTTCTTT.